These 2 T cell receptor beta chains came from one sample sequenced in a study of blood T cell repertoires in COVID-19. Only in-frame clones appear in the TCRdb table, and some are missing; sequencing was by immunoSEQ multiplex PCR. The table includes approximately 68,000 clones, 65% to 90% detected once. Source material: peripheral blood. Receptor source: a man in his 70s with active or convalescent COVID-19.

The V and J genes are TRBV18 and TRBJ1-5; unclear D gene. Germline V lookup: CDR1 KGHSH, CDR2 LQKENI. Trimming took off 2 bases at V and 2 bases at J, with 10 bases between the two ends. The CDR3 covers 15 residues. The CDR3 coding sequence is TGTGCCAGCTCACCATCGGGGTATGGCAATCAGCCCCAGCATTTT. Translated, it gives CASSPSGYGNQPQHF.

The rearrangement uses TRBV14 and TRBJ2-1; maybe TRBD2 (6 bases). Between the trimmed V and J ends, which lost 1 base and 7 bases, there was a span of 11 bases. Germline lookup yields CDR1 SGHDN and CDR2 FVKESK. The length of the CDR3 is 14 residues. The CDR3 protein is CASSQARERNEQFF. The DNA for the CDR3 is TGTGCCAGCAGCCAAGCACGGGAGCGGAATGAGCAGTTCTTC.